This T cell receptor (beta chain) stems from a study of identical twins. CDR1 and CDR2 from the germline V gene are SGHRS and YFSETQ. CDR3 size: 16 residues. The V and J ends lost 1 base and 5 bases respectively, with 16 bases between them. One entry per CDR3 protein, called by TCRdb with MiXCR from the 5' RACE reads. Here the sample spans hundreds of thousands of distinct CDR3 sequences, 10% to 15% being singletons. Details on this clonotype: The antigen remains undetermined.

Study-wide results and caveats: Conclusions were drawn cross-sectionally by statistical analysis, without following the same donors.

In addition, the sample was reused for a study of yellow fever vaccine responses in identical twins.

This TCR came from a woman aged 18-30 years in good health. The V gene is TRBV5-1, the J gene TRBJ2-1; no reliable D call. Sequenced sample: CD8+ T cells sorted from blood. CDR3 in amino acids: CASSLTSPIQNNEQFF. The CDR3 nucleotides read TGCGCCAGCAGCTTGACCTCCCCAATACAGAACAATGAGCAGTTCTTC.